Listed below are T cell receptor beta chains from one sample, sequenced in a study of blood T cell repertoires in COVID-19. The data were produced by immunoSEQ multiplex PCR, yet TCRdb's version contains in-frame clones alone and is incomplete. The sample includes roughly 200,000 clones, around 81% of them seen just once. The sequenced sample was peripheral blood. Every receptor here comes from an older woman with acute or convalescent COVID-19. Both conserved end residues are part of each CDR3. The order of the fields is V gene, clone size, D gene, J gene, CDR3 DNA, CDR3 protein. A D gene is named only where the DNA matches it firmly. Not every row has a clone size; where given, it reads once, few, many or a size class.

v_gene: TRBV12-3/TRBV12-4
abundance: .
d_gene: .
j_gene: TRBJ2-7
CDR3nt: TGTGCCAGCAGTTTAGCCTTTTCCTACGAGCAGTACTTC
CDR3aa: CASSLAFSYEQYF

v_gene: TRBV19
abundance: .
d_gene: TRBD2
j_gene: TRBJ2-2
CDR3nt: TGTGCCAGTAGTAGCGGGAGGTATTCTGGGGAGCTGTTTTTT
CDR3aa: CASSSGRYSGELFF

v_gene: TRBV6-5
abundance: .
d_gene: .
j_gene: TRBJ1-6
CDR3nt: TGTGCCAGCAGTTACCGGGACTGGCTATCGGCCCTCCACTTT
CDR3aa: CASSYRDWLSALHF

v_gene: TRBV29-1
abundance: .
d_gene: TRBD2
j_gene: TRBJ2-1
CDR3nt: TGCAGCGTTGATAATGGGCCGGGGGGAGATGAGCAGTTCTTC
CDR3aa: CSVDNGPGGDEQFF

v_gene: TRBV28
abundance: once
d_gene: TRBD2
j_gene: TRBJ2-5
CDR3nt: TGTGCCAGCAGTTCAGCGGGAGGGAGTCAAGAGACCCAGTACTTC
CDR3aa: CASSSAGGSQETQYF

v_gene: TRBV28
abundance: .
d_gene: .
j_gene: TRBJ1-3
CDR3nt: TGTGCCAGCAGTGAGGGGGATTTGGAAAACACCATATATTTT
CDR3aa: CASSEGDLENTIYF

v_gene: TRBV27
abundance: .
d_gene: TRBD1
j_gene: TRBJ2-2
CDR3nt: TGTGCCAGCAGTTTCGGGACAGCTACAAACACCGGGGAGCTGTTTTTT
CDR3aa: CASSFGTATNTGELFF

v_gene: TRBV13
abundance: .
d_gene: TRBD2
j_gene: TRBJ2-7
CDR3nt: TGTGCCAGCAGCCATAGCGGGAGTGGCTACGAGCAGTACTTC
CDR3aa: CASSHSGSGYEQYF

v_gene: TRBV30
abundance: .
d_gene: TRBD1
j_gene: TRBJ1-5
CDR3nt: TGTGCCTGGTCAGGGGGCCTGAGCAATCAGCCCCAGCATTTT
CDR3aa: CAWSGGLSNQPQHF

v_gene: TRBV5-1
abundance: .
d_gene: TRBD2
j_gene: TRBJ2-1
CDR3nt: TGCGCCAGCAGCTTGAGTGGGACTAACTACAATGAGCAGTTCTTC
CDR3aa: CASSLSGTNYNEQFF

v_gene: TRBV19
abundance: .
d_gene: TRBD1
j_gene: TRBJ2-7
CDR3nt: TGTGCCAGTAGTACCCCCGACAGGGGCTCCTACGAGCAGTACTTC
CDR3aa: CASSTPDRGSYEQYF